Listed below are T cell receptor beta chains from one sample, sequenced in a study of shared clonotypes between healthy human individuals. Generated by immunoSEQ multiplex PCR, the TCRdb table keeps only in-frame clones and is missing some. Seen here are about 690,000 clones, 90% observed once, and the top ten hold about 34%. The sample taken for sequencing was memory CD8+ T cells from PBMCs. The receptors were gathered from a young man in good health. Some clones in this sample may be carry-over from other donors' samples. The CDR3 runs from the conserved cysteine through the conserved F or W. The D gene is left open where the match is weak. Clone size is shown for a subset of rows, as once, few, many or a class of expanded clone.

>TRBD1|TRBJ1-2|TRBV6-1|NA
TGTGCCAGCAGTGAAACAGGACAGGCGTATGGCTACACCTTC
CASSETGQAYGYTF
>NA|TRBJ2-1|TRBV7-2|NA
TGTGCCAGCAGCTTAGAGGCGGGAAGACCCTACAATGAGCAGTTCTTC
CASSLEAGRPYNEQFF
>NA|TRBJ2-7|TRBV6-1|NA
TGTGCCAGCAGTGAAGTTGTCTTCTACGAGCAGTACTTC
CASSEVVFYEQYF
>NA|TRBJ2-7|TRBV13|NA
TGTGCCAGCAGCCCCGGGTTGTTAGCGGCTTCCGAGCAGTACTTC
CASSPGLLAASEQYF
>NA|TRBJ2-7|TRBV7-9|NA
TGTGCCAGCAGCTTGGGCAGGGGATACGAGCAGTACTTC
CASSLGRGYEQYF
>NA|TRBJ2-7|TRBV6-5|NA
TGTGCCAGCAGTTCCAGGGGAAGTTACGAGCAGTACTTC
CASSSRGSYEQYF
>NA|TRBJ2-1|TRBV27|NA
TGTGCCAGCAGTTACCTCGTGGGCCTATACAATGAGCAGTTCTTC
CASSYLVGLYNEQFF
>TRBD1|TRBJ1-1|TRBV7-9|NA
TGTGCCAGCAGTTCTACAGGGGGCTACGCTGAAGCTTTCTTT
CASSSTGGYAEAFF
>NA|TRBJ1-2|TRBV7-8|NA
TGTGCCAGCAGCCTTGTTGAGGCCTATGGCTACACCTTC
CASSLVEAYGYTF
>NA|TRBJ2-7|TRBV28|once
TGTGCCAGCAGTCTTGACGGTTCCTACGAGCAGTACTTC
CASSLDGSYEQYF
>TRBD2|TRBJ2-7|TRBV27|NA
TGTGCCAGCAGTTTATCTAGCGGGAGAGCCTACGAGCAGTACTTC
CASSLSSGRAYEQYF
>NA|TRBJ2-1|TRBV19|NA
TGTGCCAGTAGTCTTTCTAGGGGTTTCTACGATGAGCAGTTCTTC
CASSLSRGFYDEQFF
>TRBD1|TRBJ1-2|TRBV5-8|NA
TGTGCCAGCAGCCCCAGGGGGGGCTACACCTTC
CASSPRGGYTF
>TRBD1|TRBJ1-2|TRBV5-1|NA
TGCGCCAGCAGCTTGGCCTCGGGACAGGGGGACTATGGCTACACCTTC
CASSLASGQGDYGYTF
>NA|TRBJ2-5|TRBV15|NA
TGTGCCACCAGCAGGACAGGAGGGGGTCTAGAGACCCAGTACTTC
CATSRTGGGLETQYF
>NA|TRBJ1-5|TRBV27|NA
TGTGCCAGCAGTTTAAGGTTTAGCAATCAGCCCCAGCATTTT
CASSLRFSNQPQHF
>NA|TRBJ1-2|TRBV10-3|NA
TGTGCCATCAGTGAGGACGGCACCGCAGCGTCCTTTAACTATGGCTACACCTTC
CAISEDGTAASFNYGYTF
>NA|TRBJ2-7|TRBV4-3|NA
TGCGCCAGCAGCCAAGAAAAAACAGGGGAGGAGTACGAGCAGTACTTC
CASSQEKTGEEYEQYF
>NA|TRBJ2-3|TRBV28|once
TGTGCCAGCAGTTTGGCGATGGCGGTATTTGCAGATACGCAGTATTTT
CASSLAMAVFADTQYF